These 25 T cell receptor beta chains originate from one sample sequenced in a study of T cells in Graves' hyperthyroidism and ophthalmopathy. There were TCR beta CDR3 regions amplified from RNA transcripts. In the first-round RT-PCR of the TCR CDR3, the HTBI primer set was used. TCRdb redid the calling of the multiplex PCR reads with MiXCR, one entry per CDR3 protein. Here the sample spans about 52,000 distinct CDR3 sequences, roughly half being singletons. Sequences were obtained from blood. All receptors come from a woman in her fifties or sixties with Graves' ophthalmopathy.

V gene TRBV2 combines with J gene TRBJ2-5, with D possibly matching TRBD2 (5 bases). CDR1 is SNHLY, CDR2 FYNNEI, per germline. The CDR3 contains 12 residues. Trimming shortened V by 6 bases and J by 9 bases, and 14 bases separated the two germline ends. CDR3 sequence: CASRASNQPQYF. The CDR3 bases are TGTGCCAGCAGGGCTAGCAATCAGCCCCAGTACTTC.

The gene calls are TRBV6-5 and TRBJ1-1; 10 bases align to TRBD1. Germline CDR1 and CDR2: MNHEY and SVGAGI. The V and J ends lost 5 bases and 7 bases, in that order; junction bases with no gene match: 7. This CDR3 has 14 amino acids. The CDR3 coding sequence is TGTGCCAGCAGTAGGCGGGACAGGGGATTTGAAGCTTTCTTT. This translates into CASSRRDRGFEAFF.

This CDR3 is CASSVTSDRDNYGYTF. CDR3 DNA sequence: TGTGCCAGCAGCGTAACCAGTGACAGGGATAACTATGGCTACACCTTC. This chain joins TRBV9 and TRBJ1-2; TRBD1 agrees at 7 bases. Germline-derived CDR1 and CDR2 are SGDLS and YYNGEE. The V segment lost 1 base and the J segment 1 base; nucleotides outside the gene matches: 7. CDR3 size: 16 residues.

The V and J genes are TRBV7-3 and TRBJ1-2; 10 bases agree with TRBD1. Germline CDR1 is SGHTA and CDR2 is FQGTGA. This CDR3 spans 13 amino acids. The ends lost 5 bases at V and 8 bases at J; junction bases unmatched: 5. This CDR3 is CASSQDRGQGYTF. In DNA, the CDR3 is TGTGCCAGCAGCCAAGACAGGGGGCAGGGCTACACCTTC.

Ten or more counts support this clonotype. The chain couples TRBV20-1 to TRBJ2-3; the D gene is possibly TRBD2 (6 bases). V was trimmed by 0 bases and J by 4 bases, leaving 17 bases between them. From germline, CDR1 is DFQATT and CDR2 SNEGSKA (reference sequence). This CDR3 region has 16 residues. The CDR3 DNA reads TGCAGTGCTAGAGACCTCTTTAGCGGTAGCGCAGATACGCAGTATTTT. Protein sequence: CSARDLFSGSADTQYF.

The chain has TRBV24-1 and TRBJ1-5; TRBD1 might be the D (6 bases). The V and J ends lost 5 bases and 11 bases respectively, with 18 bases between them. Germline V gene data show CDR1 as KGHDR and CDR2 as SFDVKD. CDR3 length equals 14 residues. The CDR3 DNA reads TGTGCCACCAGTGTCAGGGAAGGGGGGGAGACCCAGCATTTT. Encoded protein: CATSVREGGETQHF.

This rearrangement joins TRBV29-1 to TRBJ1-2, with a weak D call TRBD1 (5 bases). This CDR3 spans 13 amino acids. The V gene lost 8 bases and the J gene lost 4 bases, with 17 bases spanning the gap. The V gene's germline CDR1 is SQVTM and CDR2 ANQGSEA. CDR3 region: CSQDRGFSYGYTF. CDR3 DNA sequence: TGCAGCCAAGATCGGGGCTTCTCCTATGGCTACACCTTC.

This clonotype was detected ten times or more. The V and J genes are TRBV4-1 and TRBJ1-5; the D is unclear. V gave up 4 bases and J gave up 1 base, with 11 bases separating them. This CDR3 has 15 amino acids. From germline, CDR1 is MGHRA and CDR2 YSYEKL. The CDR3 spells CASSPPLGSNQPQHF. The DNA for the CDR3 is TGCGCCAGCAGCCCACCTTTAGGAAGCAATCAGCCCCAGCATTTT.

Judged by abundance, this clonotype is medium-sized. This chain links TRBV7-8 with TRBJ2-7; tentatively, D is TRBD1 (5 bases). The CDR3 length is 13 residues. The V gene's germline CDR1 is SGHVS and CDR2 FQNEAQ. The germline V and J ends were trimmed by 4 bases and 3 bases, with 10 bases remaining between them. The CDR3 is CASSSGDSYEQYF. Here the CDR3 DNA reads TGTGCCAGCAGCTCAGGCGACAGCTACGAGCAGTACTTC.

This clonotype has just one count. The chain couples TRBV2 to TRBJ2-3, with a tentative D call TRBD1 (6 bases). CDR1 is SNHLY, CDR2 FYNNEI, per germline. CDR3 length equals 13 residues. V lost 5 bases and J 5 bases, leaving 11 bases between the germline ends. The CDR3 spells CASSLQGIDTQYF. The CDR3 DNA reads as TGTGCCAGCAGTCTCCAGGGGATAGATACGCAGTATTTT.

This clonotype was counted a few times. The chain has TRBV6-1 and TRBJ1-1, with a tentative D call TRBD1 (5 bases). This CDR3 is 14 amino acids long. V was pared by 2 bases and J by 4 bases, with 11 bases between. Germline V gives CDR1 MNHNS, CDR2 SASEGT. CDR3 loop: CASSELGGGTEAFF. Here the CDR3 DNA reads TGTGCCAGCAGTGAATTGGGGGGGGGCACTGAAGCTTTCTTT.

Worth noting for this clonotype: This CDR3 is missing its conserved last phenylalanine or tryptophan, likely due to a read error. The genes are TRBV4-1 and TRBJ1-5; D is ambiguous. This CDR3 is 15 amino acids long. V lost 4 bases, J lost 3 bases, and 13 bases lay in between. In germline, CDR1 is MGHRA, CDR2 YSYEKL. The chain's CDR3 is CASSLGRQPNQPQHV. The CDR3 coding sequence is TGCGCCAGCAGCCTAGGGAGGCAACCCAATCAGCCCCAGCATGTT.

This clonotype was seen many times. The chain employs TRBV7-6 and TRBJ2-5; D possibly corresponds to TRBD1 (5 bases). Trimming took 5 bases from V and 4 from J, leaving 17 bases between them. CDR3 length: 15 residues. The V gene's germline CDR1 is SGHVS and CDR2 FNYEAQ. CDR3 bases: TGTGCCAGCAGCGAAAGGGGTCAGGATCGAGAGACCCAGTACTTC. It codes for CASSERGQDRETQYF.

This clonotype was counted at least ten times. The chain couples TRBV9 to TRBJ1-1; D gene unclear. Germline V CDR1 and CDR2: SGDLS, YYNGEE. V was cut by 5 bases and J by 1 base, with 12 bases left in between. The CDR3 runs 14 residues. CDR3 in amino acids: CASSWADGNTEAFF. The CDR3 DNA reads as TGTGCCAGCAGTTGGGCCGACGGGAACACTGAAGCTTTCTTT.

A word on this clonotype: A read error may produce the germline difference seen at one junction end. The chain uses TRBV20-1 and TRBJ2-6; 8 bases match TRBD1. CDR1 is DFQATT and CDR2 is SNEGSKA in the germline V gene (reference sequence). The CDR3 totals 16 residues. CDR3 coding DNA: TGCAGTGCTAGAGACAGGGGGCTCACGGGGGCCAACGGCCTGACTTTC. It yields the protein CSARDRGLTGANGLTF.

Note on this clonotype: Just one base apart from a much larger clone, this may be a read error. V gene TRBV6-1 combines with J gene TRBJ2-2; D is perhaps TRBD2 (5 bases). Germline assignment: CDR1 MNHNS and CDR2 SASEGT. The CDR3 length is 14 residues. The CDR3 bases are TGTGCCAGCAGTGAAGAGGTGAACACCGGGGAGCTGTCTTTT. This encodes CASSEEVNTGELSF.

The chain links TRBV7-8 to TRBJ2-7; D may be TRBD1 or TRBD2 (5 bases each). The V end was cut by 2 bases, the J end by 6 bases, with 17 bases between. This CDR3 region has 15 residues. Germline assignment: CDR1 SGHVS and CDR2 FQNEAQ. The CDR3 nucleotides are TGTGCCAGCAGCTTAAGAGGGGATCGACTACGCGAGCAGTACTTC. It is translated as CASSLRGDRLREQYF. The entire variable domain, with the rest obtained from reference TRBV7-8 and TRBJ2-7, is as follows: GAGVSQSPRYKVAKRGQDVALRCDPISGHVSLFWYQQALGQGPEFLTYFQNEAQLDKSGLPSDRFFAERPEGSVSTLKIQRTQQEDSAVYLCASSLRGDRLREQYFGPGTRLTVT.

A word on this clonotype: Lacking the conserved final phenylalanine or tryptophan, this CDR3 likely reflects a read error. The chain recombines TRBV28 with TRBJ1-1, with 8 bases that match TRBD1. The J segment lost 0 bases and the V segment lost 3 bases, leaving 9 bases of the junction unmatched. The germline V gene encodes CDR1 MDHEN and CDR2 SYDVKM. The CDR3 runs to 17 residues. CDR3 protein: CASSFPRQGNMNTEAFL. Written as DNA, the CDR3 is TGTGCCAGCAGTTTTCCGCGACAGGGGAACATGAACACTGAAGCTTTCCTT.

This chain links TRBV20-1 with TRBJ2-3, with 7 bases fitting TRBD2. The V gene's germline CDR1 is DFQATT and CDR2 SNEGSKA (reference sequence). The CDR3 extends over 14 amino acids. After removal of 6 bases from V and 6 bases from J, the junction contained 12 bases not matched to a gene. The CDR3 region is CSAGAGWDKDTQYF. The DNA of the CDR3 is TGCAGTGCAGGAGCGGGGTGGGATAAGGATACGCAGTATTTT.

As regards this clonotype: Its ends do not fully match the called genes, so a read error is possible. V gene TRBV28 combines with J gene TRBJ2-1; no clear D gene. The germline V gene has CDR1 MDHEN and CDR2 SYDVKM. The CDR3 has 15 residues. CDR3 DNA: TGTGCCAGCAGGGATTTAACTACGCCAGGCAATGGGCAGTTCTTC. This sequence encodes CASRDLTTPGNGQFF.

V gene TRBV19 combines with J gene TRBJ2-7, with 12 bases that match TRBD2. Germline V gives CDR1 LNHDA, CDR2 SQIVND (reference sequence). After removal of 5 bases from V and 5 bases from J, the junction contained 4 bases not matched to a gene. The CDR3 is 14 residues long. Here the CDR3 reads CASSLRLAGDEQYF. The CDR3 nucleotides read TGTGCCAGTAGTCTCCGACTAGCGGGAGACGAGCAGTACTTC.

This clonotype was found many times. V usage is TRBV6-1 and J usage is TRBJ2-7, with D perhaps TRBD1 or TRBD2 (5 bases each). Germline CDR1 MNHNS, CDR2 SASEGT. The ends were cut back, 6 bases at V and 1 base at J, with 13 bases in the middle. The length of the CDR3 is 14 residues. The CDR3: CASRYGTGSYEQYF. For the CDR3, the DNA is TGTGCCAGCAGGTATGGGACGGGTTCCTACGAGCAGTACTTC.

Note on this clonotype: Just one base apart from a much larger clone, this may be a read error. The rearrangement links TRBV29-1 to TRBJ2-5; D perhaps matches TRBD1 (6 bases). Germline-derived CDR1 and CDR2 are SQVTM and ANQGSEA. This CDR3 region has 12 residues. DNA of the CDR3: TGCAGCATTGAGCCGACAGGCGGGACCCAGTACTTC. Its protein is CSIEPTGGTQYF.

This clonotype has ten or more counts. The J gene is TRBJ1-5, the V gene TRBV19; D remains ambiguous. This CDR3 region has 12 residues. Trimming cost V 5 bases and J 5 bases, with 7 bases left between them. In germline, CDR1 is LNHDA, CDR2 SQIVND (reference sequence). Written as DNA, the CDR3 is TGTGCCAGTAGTGCCGCAGATCAGCCCCAGCATTTT. Its translation: CASSAADQPQHF.

This clonotype showed up just a few times. The chain links TRBV6-1 to TRBJ1-5; 10 bases match TRBD1. V lost 2 bases and J lost 2; bases outside the gene matches: 15. The germline CDR1 and CDR2 sequences are MNHNS and SASEGT. The CDR3 has 20 amino acids. The CDR3 DNA reads as TGTGCCAGCAGTGAACCTCCGGGACAGGGGTTTCAGCGCCGCAATCAGCCCCAGCATTTT. It yields the protein CASSEPPGQGFQRRNQPQHF.